This T cell receptor beta chain is drawn from a study of human T cells and chemical hapten exposure. The CDR3 covers 14 residues. The germline V gene has CDR1 MNHNS and CDR2 SASEGT. Trimming cost V 7 bases and J 5 bases, with 17 bases left between them. TCRdb reprocessed the RACE reads with MiXCR, giving one entry per CDR3 protein. The table shows some 330,000 distinct CDR3 sequences, with around 5% occurring only once. The time point: pre-sensitization, week 0. Treatment defined: therapeutic diphenylcyclopropenone sensitization with weekly scalp DPC. This clonotype has a count of ten or more. Sequences were derived from whole blood, sampled in connection with sensitization to the hapten diphenylcyclopropenone (DPC). This clonotype was obtained from a woman younger than 35 with alopecia areata. Some clones in this sample may be carry-over from other donors' samples. This rearrangement joins TRBV6-1 to TRBJ2-5; D gene unclear. The CDR3 sequence: CASTDGIEVETQYF. The DNA for the CDR3 is TGTGCCAGCACCGACGGTATCGAAGTGGAGACCCAGTACTTC.